This entry is about one T cell receptor (beta chain). What it recognizes is unknown. Sequencing was performed with immunoSEQ multiplex PCR; in TCRdb, only in-frame clones are kept and a portion is missing. Among approximately 110,000 clones listed, 85% to 90% were seen once. Collection occurred without any documented infections or immune events in donors. These data belong to a study of identifying expanded T cells in peripheral blood. Study-wide results and limits: Technical replicates showed around 1.2 changed clones; two weeks roughly 16; four weeks 19. Roughly two-week clone count variance significantly increased as total template count grew.

Sequences were obtained from blood. The sequence was obtained from a person aged 18 to 69 in good health.

CDR3 coding DNA: TGCGCCAGCAGCCAAGTGGGATATGAAGCTTTCTTT. Translation: CASSQVGYEAFF. The chain uses TRBV4-1 and TRBJ1-1; no firm D call. Germline loops: CDR1 MGHRA, CDR2 YSYEKL. CDR3 size: 12 residues. Trimming left V 1 base short and J 7 bases short, with 7 bases between.